Listed below are T cell receptor beta chains from one sample, sequenced in a study of cytomegalovirus exposure and HLA in healthy donors. Here immunoSEQ multiplex PCR was the method, and the copy in TCRdb shows in-frame clones only, minus some. This repertoire shows 190,000 or so clones, under 85% found once; its top ten account for around 1.5%. Sequenced material: PBMCs. The origin of the receptors is a man aged 45-60 years in good health and CMV-seronegative. Each CDR3 is given with its conserved first and last residue. Each record gives: J gene, clone size, CDR3 length, V gene, D gene, CDR3 protein, CDR3 DNA. D genes are given only for firm matches. The size of a clone is reported for some rows only, either as once, few or many, or as a class for expanded clones.

TRBJ1-5,once,15,TRBV28,TRBD1,CASSFPQGASQPQHF,TGTGCCAGCAGTTTCCCGCAGGGGGCGAGTCAGCCCCAGCATTTT
TRBJ2-7,NA,14,TRBV5-4,TRBD1,CASRAGTGRYEQYF,TGTGCCAGCAGGGCCGGGACAGGGAGGTACGAGCAGTACTTC
TRBJ1-6,NA,14,TRBV7-8,NA,CASSPMTGNSPLHF,TGTGCCAGCAGCCCTATGACCGGGAATTCACCCCTCCACTTT
TRBJ1-1,NA,13,TRBV19,TRBD1,CASSVAGQGLAFF,TGTGCCAGTAGTGTAGCGGGACAGGGATTAGCTTTCTTT
TRBJ1-1,few,12,TRBV13,NA,CASSLVDTEAFF,TGTGCCAGCAGCTTAGTAGACACTGAAGCTTTCTTT
TRBJ1-4,NA,16,TRBV5-1,TRBD1,CASSPGQALTNEKLFF,TGCGCCAGCAGCCCCGGACAGGCCTTGACTAATGAAAAACTGTTTTTT
TRBJ2-3,once,16,TRBV7-9,NA,CASSPRLVVGPDTQYF,TGTGCCAGCAGCCCACGACTAGTAGTCGGCCCAGATACGCAGTATTTT
TRBJ1-5,NA,15,TRBV6-5,TRBD1,CASTTDRGSNQPQHF,TGTGCCAGTACCACCGACAGGGGCAGCAATCAGCCCCAGCATTTT
TRBJ2-2,NA,16,TRBV9,TRBD2,CASSVVSSGNTGELFF,TGTGCCAGCAGCGTAGTTTCTAGCGGAAACACCGGGGAGCTGTTTTTT
TRBJ2-7,NA,15,TRBV30,TRBD1,CAWRGGTGASYEQYF,TGTGCCTGGAGGGGCGGGACAGGGGCATCCTACGAGCAGTACTTC
TRBJ2-1,NA,15,TRBV10-2,TRBD2,CASSDKLAGDREQFF,TGCGCCAGCAGTGATAAGCTAGCGGGAGATCGTGAGCAGTTCTTC
TRBJ2-3,NA,14,TRBV2,NA,CASSAGSDTDTQYF,TGTGCCAGCAGTGCCGGGTCAGACACAGATACGCAGTATTTT
TRBJ1-6,NA,17,TRBV7-6,TRBD1,CASSLEGPGQGLSPLHF,TGTGCCAGCAGCCTAGAGGGTCCGGGACAGGGGCTTTCACCCCTCCACTTT
TRBJ2-3,NA,13,TRBV6-5,NA,CASSLRFSDTQYF,TGTGCCAGCAGTCTTCGTTTTTCAGATACGCAGTATTTT
TRBJ2-7,once,15,TRBV15,NA,CATSRSLALEYEQYF,TGTGCCACCAGCAGGTCCCTAGCGTTGGAGTACGAGCAGTACTTC
TRBJ1-2,NA,15,TRBV5-5,NA,CASSLGPGTAYGYTF,TGTGCCAGCAGCTTGGGTCCCGGGACTGCTTATGGCTACACCTTC
TRBJ2-2,NA,17,TRBV4-3,NA,CASSQDLRLDHTGELFF,TGCGCCAGCAGCCAAGATCTAAGGCTAGATCACACCGGGGAGCTGTTTTTT
TRBJ2-3,NA,14,TRBV4-1,TRBD1,CASRKTGGTDTQYF,TGCGCCAGCAGGAAGACAGGGGGCACAGATACGCAGTATTTT
TRBJ2-1,NA,10,TRBV20-1,NA,CSALSDEQFF,TGCAGTGCTTTGAGCGATGAGCAGTTCTTC
TRBJ2-7,once,15,TRBV27,TRBD2,CASSSRLAGVHEQYF,TGTGCCAGCAGTTCGCGACTAGCGGGAGTCCACGAGCAGTACTTC
TRBJ2-5,NA,14,TRBV9,NA,CASSVEGGLGTQYF,TGTGCCAGCAGCGTAGAGGGGGGGCTGGGGACCCAGTACTTC
TRBJ2-4,NA,14,TRBV2,NA,CASRDRGARNIQYF,TGTGCCAGCAGAGACCGGGGGGCTAGGAACATTCAGTACTTC
TRBJ2-1,NA,15,TRBV7-2,TRBD1,CASSPFPDRVNEQFF,TGTGCCAGCAGCCCTTTTCCCGACAGGGTCAATGAGCAGTTCTTC
TRBJ1-2,NA,12,TRBV5-6,NA,CASSVDLRGYTF,TGTGCCAGCAGCGTGGACCTGCGAGGCTACACCTTC
TRBJ2-3,NA,12,TRBV2,NA,CASSEAENTQYF,TGTGCCAGCAGTGAAGCGGAGAATACGCAGTATTTT
TRBJ2-7,NA,16,TRBV13,NA,CASSLAERTNIYEQYF,TGTGCCAGCAGCTTAGCCGAGAGGACAAACATCTACGAGCAGTACTTC
TRBJ1-4,few,14,TRBV7-9,TRBD1,CASSSGGQDEKLFF,TGTGCCAGCAGCTCAGGGGGCCAAGATGAAAAACTGTTTTTT
TRBJ1-2,NA,13,TRBV6-1,NA,CASNEGGSYGYTF,TGTGCCAGCAACGAAGGCGGCTCCTATGGCTACACCTTC
TRBJ1-6,NA,14,TRBV4-1,NA,CASSTADMNSPLHF,TGCGCCAGCAGCACAGCAGATATGAATTCACCCCTCCACTTT
TRBJ2-2,NA,16,TRBV2,TRBD1,CASSYDRGRDTGELFF,TGTGCCAGCAGTTATGACAGGGGACGGGACACCGGGGAGCTGTTTTTT
TRBJ1-1,NA,13,TRBV4-3,TRBD1,CASSGTGVTEAFF,TGCGCCAGCAGCGGGACAGGGGTAACTGAAGCTTTCTTT
TRBJ2-1,NA,14,TRBV7-9,TRBD2,CASRGSGRGNEQFF,TGTGCCAGCAGGGGTAGCGGGAGGGGCAATGAGCAGTTCTTC
TRBJ1-2,NA,15,TRBV7-9,NA,CASYTVGRGLYGYTF,TGTGCCAGCTACACCGTGGGCAGGGGTCTCTATGGCTACACCTTC
TRBJ2-1,NA,14,TRBV6-5,TRBD1,CASRRDRSYNEQFF,TGTGCCAGCAGGCGGGACAGGAGCTACAATGAGCAGTTCTTC
TRBJ2-5,NA,15,TRBV7-3,NA,CASSLTGGTLETQYF,TGTGCCAGCAGCTTAACGGGGGGTACGCTGGAGACCCAGTACTTC
TRBJ1-6,NA,14,TRBV7-9,TRBD1,CASSQGGYNSPLHF,TGTGCCAGCAGCCAGGGGGGCTATAATTCACCCCTCCACTTT
TRBJ2-5,NA,18,TRBV19,NA,CASSTSRRQGPLQETQYF,TGTGCCAGTAGTACGTCGCGGCGGCAGGGCCCCCTCCAAGAGACCCAGTACTTC
TRBJ2-5,NA,13,TRBV7-2,TRBD2,CASKLWGGETQYF,TGTGCCAGCAAGCTTTGGGGGGGAGAGACCCAGTACTTC
TRBJ2-7,NA,15,TRBV19,TRBD1,CASSIQQGYSYEQYF,TGTGCCAGTAGTATCCAACAGGGGTACTCCTACGAGCAGTACTTC
TRBJ2-4,NA,14,TRBV5-6,NA,CASSLRGGGNIQYF,TGTGCCAGCAGCCTCAGGGGAGGGGGGAACATTCAGTACTTC
TRBJ1-1,NA,14,TRBV19,NA,CASSTWTANTEAFF,TGTGCCAGTAGTACATGGACAGCGAACACTGAAGCTTTCTTT
TRBJ2-2,NA,16,TRBV6-1,NA,CASSELQGRNTGELFF,TGTGCCAGCAGTGAATTGCAGGGTAGGAACACCGGGGAGCTGTTTTTT
TRBJ1-2,NA,17,TRBV9,NA,CASIEEGDRCFNYGYTF,TGTGCCAGCATCGAAGAGGGGGACCGTTGCTTTAACTACGGCTACACCTTC
TRBJ1-6,NA,13,TRBV4-2,TRBD1,CASSRITGTALHF,TGTGCCAGCAGCCGTATAACCGGGACAGCCCTCCACTTT
TRBJ2-7,NA,15,TRBV6-5,NA,CASSPGQAPAGKQYF,TGTGCCAGCAGCCCCGGACAGGCGCCCGCGGGGAAGCAGTACTTC